What follows are 32 T cell receptor beta chains derived from one specimen sequenced in a study of blood T cells in healthy people across ages. For the second PCR, which ran for 7 to 11 cycles, a sample-barcoded 5' primer and a J-beta primer mix were used. One entry per CDR3 protein results from TCRdb running MiXCR on the 5' RACE reads. This sample has around 780,000 distinct CDR3 sequences, with 25% to 30% found just once. Separately, the same data were catalogued under a study of T cells of mothers and their children.

The sequenced sample was blood. All receptors derive from a boy between 5 and 17 years old in good health.

This clonotype was seen a few times. The chain carries TRBV10-3 and TRBJ2-7; possibly TRBD2 for D (7 bases). The V and J ends lost 8 bases and 0 bases respectively, with 17 bases between them. CDR1 is ENHRY, CDR2 SYGVKD, per germline. The CDR3 covers 15 residues. In nucleotides, the CDR3 is TGTGCCATCGGGGGGGACATTTCGAGCTCCTACGAGCAGTACTTC. This codes for CAIGGDISSSYEQYF.

V usage is TRBV7-9 and J usage is TRBJ2-1; TRBD1 might be the D (5 bases). The J call may be mistaken, given a closer DNA end match to TRBJ2-7. The germline V gene has CDR1 SEHNR and CDR2 FQNEAQ (reference sequence). The CDR3 sequence is 12 residues long. The CDR3 DNA reads as TGTGCCAGCAGTACGACAGTATACGAGCAGTACTTC. Translating gives CASSTTVYEQYF.

V and J are TRBV2 and TRBJ2-5; D gene uncertain. Between the trimmed V and J ends, which lost 5 bases and 1 base, there was a span of 17 bases. This CDR3 spans 16 amino acids. CDR1 is SNHLY, CDR2 FYNNEI, per germline. This CDR3 is CASSHRILMGQETQYF. The CDR3 DNA follows: TGTGCCAGCAGTCACCGGATCCTCATGGGCCAAGAGACCCAGTACTTC. Together with reference TRBV2 and TRBJ2-5, the CDR3 gives the full variable domain: EPEVTQTPSHQVTQMGQEVILRCVPISNHLYFYWYRQILGQKVEFLVSFYNNEISEKSEIFDDQFSVERPDGSNFTLKIRSTKLEDSAMYFCASSHRILMGQETQYFGPGTRLLVL.

The V gene is TRBV18, the J gene TRBJ2-5; tentatively, D is TRBD1 (5 bases). The DNA end favors TRBJ2-7, so the J call may be wrong. Germline V gene data show CDR1 as KGHSH and CDR2 as LQKENI. The CDR3 totals 15 residues. CDR3 sequence: CASSPGAASSYEQYF. The CDR3 bases are TGTGCCAGCTCACCAGGGGCGGCTTCCTCCTACGAGCAGTACTTC.

This clonotype was recorded a few times. CDR3 protein: CASSLVDSGGQETQYF. The CDR3 DNA follows: TGTGCCAGCAGCTTAGTGGATAGCGGGGGCCAAGAGACCCAGTACTTC. The chain employs TRBV7-9 and TRBJ2-5; the match to TRBD2 covers 9 bases. V lost 1 base, J lost 1 base, and 4 bases stayed unmatched. This CDR3 has 16 amino acids. Germline V gene lookup returns CDR1 SEHNR and CDR2 FQNEAQ (reference sequence).

The chain combines TRBV7-3 with TRBJ2-7, with a weak D call TRBD2 (5 bases). This CDR3 comprises 14 residues. V shed 1 base and J shed 3 bases, with 10 bases lying between them. Per germline, CDR1 SGHTA and CDR2 FQGTGA. CDR3 sequence reads: CASSLRSRGYEQYF. CDR3 sequence (DNA): TGTGCCAGCAGCTTAAGGTCCCGGGGCTACGAGCAGTACTTC.

This chain links TRBV20-1 with TRBJ1-2; D unresolved. Trimming cost V 8 bases and J 0 bases, with 13 bases left between them. This CDR3 region has 13 residues. Germline CDR1 DFQATT, CDR2 SNEGSKA (reference sequence). The CDR3 loop is CSSKTDPNYGYTF. The DNA of the CDR3 is TGCAGTAGCAAGACGGATCCTAACTATGGCTACACCTTC.

This clonotype was observed a few times. The rearrangement links TRBV7-2 to TRBJ1-6; D unclear. Trimming shortened V by 2 bases and J by 8 bases, and 16 bases separated the two germline ends. The CDR3 consists of 16 residues. In germline, CDR1 is SGHTA, CDR2 FQGNSA. CDR3 residues: CASSLKVQPNDSPLHF. CDR3 DNA: TGTGCCAGCAGCTTAAAGGTCCAGCCTAACGATTCACCCCTCCACTTT. The full variable domain, with the rest looked up from reference TRBV7-2 and TRBJ1-6, is GAGVSQSPSNKVTEKGKDVELRCDPISGHTALYWYRQSLGQGLEFLIYFQGNSAPDKSGLPSDRFSAERTGGSVSTLTIQRTQQEDSAVYLCASSLKVQPNDSPLHFGNGTRLTVT.

Only a few counts were recorded for this clonotype. The rearrangement joins TRBV5-1 to TRBJ2-1, with 9 bases fitting TRBD2. V shed 2 bases, J shed 2 bases, and the junction held 8 bases outside the gene matches. Per the germline V gene, CDR1 is SGHRS and CDR2 is YFSETQ. This CDR3 is built from 17 residues. The CDR3 loop is CASSLTGGGAPYNEQFF. DNA of the CDR3: TGCGCCAGCAGCTTAACTGGCGGGGGGGCCCCCTACAATGAGCAGTTCTTC. Filled out from reference TRBV5-1 and TRBJ2-1, the complete variable domain reads KAGVTQTPRYLIKTRGQQVTLSCSPISGHRSVSWYQQTPGQGLQFLFEYFSETQRNKGNFPGRFSGRQFSNSRSEMNVSTLELGDSALYLCASSLTGGGAPYNEQFFGPGTRLTVL.

This chain uses TRBV12-3 or TRBV12-4 with TRBJ2-7; tentative D call: TRBD2 (5 bases). The CDR3 runs to 14 residues. The V end was cut by 0 bases, the J end by 7 bases, with 13 bases between. Here the CDR3 reads CASSLAGGRREQYF. The CDR3 DNA reads TGTGCCAGCAGTTTAGCGGGCGGGCGCAGGGAGCAGTACTTC.

This chain connects TRBV29-1 to TRBJ2-5; 12 nucleotides align to TRBD1. Germline lookup yields CDR1 SQVTM and CDR2 ANQGSEA. The CDR3 is made up of 15 amino acids. The CDR3 DNA sequence: TGCACCATTAAGGGGGACAGGGGGCAGGGGGAGACCCAGTACTTC. Its translation is CTIKGDRGQGETQYF.

In DNA form, the CDR3 reads TGTGCCAGCAGTTTAGACAGGGTGAAGTTTGGCTACACCTTC. Amino acid sequence: CASSLDRVKFGYTF. The rearrangement uses TRBV12-3 or TRBV12-4 and TRBJ1-2; TRBD1 is a possible D gene (6 bases). Trimming took 1 base from V and 7 from J, leaving 13 bases between them. The CDR3 is 14 amino acids.

Regarding this clonotype: At one end the junction does not follow the germline gene, possibly because of a read error. The chain combines TRBV14 with TRBJ1-1, with D unclear. This CDR3 is 15 amino acids long. Germline CDR1 and CDR2: SGHDN and FVKESK. The CDR3 DNA sequence: TGTACCAGCAGCCAAGGGCCCGGGAGGAACACTGAAGCTTTCTTT. Its protein product is CTSSQGPGRNTEAFF.

The table lists this clonotype with a few counts. The genes are TRBV19 and TRBJ2-3; maybe TRBD2 (5 bases). The length of the CDR3 is 13 residues. The V end lost 5 bases, the J end lost 4 bases, and 10 bases lay between the germline ends. The germline CDR1 and CDR2 sequences are LNHDA and SQIVND (reference sequence). CDR3 in amino acids: CASSPGDADTQYF. CDR3 sequence (DNA): TGTGCCAGTAGTCCCGGGGATGCAGATACGCAGTATTTT.

The chain couples TRBV25-1 to TRBJ1-6; D not resolved. CDR3 length equals 14 residues. Germline V lookup: CDR1 MGHDK, CDR2 SYGVNS. Trimming left V 1 base short and J 13 bases short, with 14 bases between. In DNA, the CDR3 is TGTGCCAGCAGTGAATTAAGCGGCAGTGCGCCCCTCCACTTT. Its protein product is CASSELSGSAPLHF. Based on the CDR3 plus reference TRBV25-1 and TRBJ1-6, the full variable domain is EADIYQTPRYLVIGTGKKITLECSQTMGHDKMYWYQQDPGMELHLIHYSYGVNSTEKGDLSSESTVSRIRTEHFPLTLESARPSHTSQYLCASSELSGSAPLHFGNGTRLTVT.

J is TRBJ1-5 and V is TRBV12-3 or TRBV12-4; D is uncertain. The CDR3 runs 15 residues. V gave up 8 bases and J gave up 0 bases, with 14 bases separating them. CDR3 nucleotides: TGTGCCAGCTTACTAGGGCCTTATAGCAATCAGCCCCAGCATTTT. Its translation is CASLLGPYSNQPQHF.

V gene TRBV10-3 combines with J gene TRBJ2-1; TRBD1 aligns across 7 bases. Germline CDR1 is ENHRY and CDR2 is SYGVKD. J was trimmed by 5 bases and V by 4 bases; bases with no gene match: 2. CDR3 length equals 13 residues. CDR3 amino acids: CAISGTGDNEQFF. The CDR3 DNA sequence: TGTGCCATCAGTGGGACAGGTGACAATGAGCAGTTCTTC.

This clonotype occurred a few times. The chain recombines TRBV12-3 or TRBV12-4 with TRBJ1-6, with TRBD1 matching 8 bases. V was pared by 5 bases and J by 10 bases, with 7 bases of the junction left unmatched. This CDR3 is 14 amino acids long. The CDR3 region is CASSLGQGTSPLHF. The CDR3 nucleotides are TGTGCCAGCAGTCTTGGACAGGGTACATCACCCCTCCACTTT.

In the case of this clonotype: Compared with germline, one end of the junction differs, possibly owing to a read error. The chain couples TRBV12-3 or TRBV12-4 to TRBJ1-1; D remains ambiguous. The length of the CDR3 is 12 residues. The CDR3 region is CAGSFWSGPAFF. The CDR3 nucleotides are TGTGCCGGCAGTTTTTGGTCGGGTCCAGCTTTCTTT.

The chain links TRBV24-1 to TRBJ2-5; D may be TRBD1 (6 bases). V was shortened by 0 bases and J by 4 bases, with 11 bases between the two germline ends. The CDR3 length is 15 residues. The germline V gene has CDR1 KGHDR and CDR2 SFDVKD. The CDR3 sequence: CATSDLQQGRETQYF. The CDR3 bases are TGTGCCACCAGTGATTTGCAACAGGGAAGAGAGACCCAGTACTTC.

This clonotype has a handful of counts. This chain connects TRBV15 to TRBJ2-7; 8 bases line up with TRBD1. With 0 bases clipped from V and 5 bases from J, the junction kept 9 bases outside the gene matches. This CDR3 contains 16 residues. Germline V CDR1 and CDR2: LNHNV, YYDKDF (reference sequence). The CDR3 is CATSRDAPGTGNEQYF. CDR3 nucleotides: TGTGCCACCAGCAGAGACGCCCCCGGGACAGGAAACGAGCAGTACTTC.

The chain recombines TRBV25-1 with TRBJ1-3; TRBD1 matches 7 bases. The V gene's germline CDR1 is MGHDK and CDR2 SYGVNS. J was trimmed by 8 bases and V by 10 bases; bases with no gene match: 14. The CDR3 is 14 residues long. As DNA, the CDR3 is TGTGCCACAGGGGAGGGGACAGAGGTGGACACCATATATTTT. Translation gives CATGEGTEVDTIYF. Looking up the rest from reference TRBV25-1 and TRBJ1-3 gives the full variable domain: EADIYQTPRYLVIGTGKKITLECSQTMGHDKMYWYQQDPGMELHLIHYSYGVNSTEKGDLSSESTVSRIRTEHFPLTLESARPSHTSQYLCATGEGTEVDTIYFGEGSWLTVV.

This clonotype has only a few counts. V usage is TRBV20-1 and J usage is TRBJ2-7; D is ambiguous. Trimming took 3 bases from V and 6 from J, leaving 15 bases between them. CDR3 length: 13 residues. The germline V gene encodes CDR1 DFQATT and CDR2 SNEGSKA (reference sequence). CDR3 loop: CSARTSDLFEQYF. The CDR3 region has the DNA TGCAGTGCTAGGACTTCCGACCTCTTCGAGCAGTACTTC.

V gene TRBV12-3 or TRBV12-4 combines with J gene TRBJ2-7, with 10 bases identical to TRBD2. V lost 1 base, J lost 2 bases, and 2 bases stayed unmatched. The CDR3 loop spans 15 amino acids. CDR3 in DNA: TGTGCCAGCAGTTTAGTTAGCGGGGGGCCCTACGAGCAGTACTTC. Translation gives CASSLVSGGPYEQYF.

This clonotype was counted between two and nine times. The chain combines TRBV7-3 with TRBJ1-1; maybe TRBD1 (6 bases). V lost 0 bases, J lost 6 bases, and 8 bases lay in between. CDR3 size: 13 residues. Germline V CDR1 and CDR2: SGHTA, FQGTGA. The CDR3 DNA reads as TGTGCCAGCAGCTTAACGAGGGGGGCTGAAGCTTTCTTT. It yields the protein CASSLTRGAEAFF. The variable domain in full, with the rest retrieved from reference TRBV7-3 and TRBJ1-1, is GAGVSQTPSNKVTEKGKYVELRCDPISGHTALYWYRQSLGQGPEFLIYFQGTGAADDSGLPNDRFFAVRPEGSVSTLKIQRTERGDSAVYLCASSLTRGAEAFFGQGTRLTVV.

V is TRBV12-3 or TRBV12-4 and J is TRBJ2-5; 9 bases line up with TRBD2. The tail of the sequence fits TRBJ2-7 better, so the J call may be wrong. This CDR3 is 14 amino acids long. The CDR3 region has the DNA TGTGCCAGCAGTCGACTAGCGGCCTCCTACGAGCAGTACTTC. Amino acid sequence: CASSRLAASYEQYF.

The chain couples TRBV7-9 to TRBJ1-1; D is undetermined. CDR3 length: 15 residues. The V and J ends lost 5 bases and 1 base respectively, with 14 bases between them. From germline, CDR1 is SEHNR and CDR2 FQNEAQ (reference sequence). CDR3 sequence reads: CASSRFPDGNTEAFF. The CDR3 bases are TGTGCCAGCAGCAGATTCCCAGACGGGAACACTGAAGCTTTCTTT.

The chain employs TRBV5-1 and TRBJ2-6; D gene uncertain. The CDR3 is 21 amino acids. CDR1 and CDR2 (germline): SGHRS, YFSETQ. The V end was cut by 2 bases, the J end by 4 bases, with 28 bases between. CDR3 loop: CASSLSPGSLIPMPGANVLTF. The CDR3 DNA reads as TGCGCCAGCAGCTTATCGCCCGGCAGCCTCATTCCCATGCCCGGGGCCAACGTCCTGACTTTC. Drawing the rest from reference TRBV5-1 and TRBJ2-6, the complete variable domain is KAGVTQTPRYLIKTRGQQVTLSCSPISGHRSVSWYQQTPGQGLQFLFEYFSETQRNKGNFPGRFSGRQFSNSRSEMNVSTLELGDSALYLCASSLSPGSLIPMPGANVLTFGAGSRLTVL.

In this sample, this clonotype turned up once. CDR3 in amino acids: CSAATGASGNTIYF. The DNA of the CDR3 is TGCAGCGCCGCCACCGGGGCGTCCGGAAACACCATATATTTT. V usage is TRBV29-1 and J usage is TRBJ1-3, with a tentative D call TRBD1 (5 bases). Germline V gene data show CDR1 as SQVTM and CDR2 as ANQGSEA. The CDR3 is made up of 14 amino acids. V was trimmed by 7 bases and J by 4 bases, leaving 17 bases between them.

J is TRBJ2-1 and V is TRBV20-1; a weak D match, TRBD1 (6 bases). The DNA end is more similar to TRBJ2-5, so the J call may be wrong. Germline CDR1 reads DFQATT; CDR2 reads SNEGSKA (reference sequence). This CDR3 has 14 amino acids. CDR3: CSAPPLTGPETQYF. CDR3 coding DNA: TGCAGTGCCCCGCCCTTGACAGGCCCAGAGACCCAGTACTTC.

This clonotype was counted many times. V is TRBV4-2 and J is TRBJ1-4, with TRBD1 as a possible D gene (6 bases). Trimming took 4 bases from V and 4 from J, leaving 10 bases between them. The V gene's germline CDR1 is LGHNA and CDR2 YNFKEQ. The CDR3 sequence is 14 residues long. The CDR3 coding sequence is TGTGCCAGCAGCCGAGGGGGGGTTAATGAAAAACTGTTTTTT. Its protein product is CASSRGGVNEKLFF.

V and J are TRBV20-1 and TRBJ1-2, with D perhaps matching TRBD1 (5 bases). Germline V gene sequence: CDR1 DFQATT, CDR2 SNEGSKA (reference sequence). V was shortened by 3 bases and J by 6 bases, with 11 bases between the two germline ends. The CDR3 covers 12 residues. CDR3 coding DNA: TGCAGTGCTAGTCGGCAGGACAATGGCTACACCTTC. Translating gives CSASRQDNGYTF.